The 17 T cell receptor beta chains presented below share a single source sample, sequenced in a study of blood T cells in healthy people across ages. Then a second PCR, running about 6 to 12 cycles, was carried out with a sample-barcoded 5' primer and a J-beta primer mix. One entry per CDR3 protein results from TCRdb running MiXCR on the 5' RACE reads. Altogether around 970,000 distinct CDR3 sequences are present, just over 50% being singletons, with the ten largest covering 20% to 25%. Sequencing was performed on blood. Receptors originate from an older woman in good health.

This clonotype was seen a few times. The rearrangement joins TRBV4-1 to TRBJ2-5; 10 positions match TRBD2. Germline loops: CDR1 MGHRA, CDR2 YSYEKL. The length of the CDR3 is 16 residues. V gave up 1 base and J gave up 2 bases; unmatched junction bases: 4. Here the CDR3 DNA reads TGCGCCAGCAGCCAAGCACTAGCGGGACTTCAAGAGACCCAGTACTTC. It translates to CASSQALAGLQETQYF.

This clonotype was picked up a small number of times. The chain uses TRBV7-2 and TRBJ2-7; 10 bases are a match to TRBD1. The germline CDR1 and CDR2 sequences are SGHTA and FQGNSA. This CDR3 contains 16 residues. Trimming took 0 bases from V and 4 from J; bases not matched to a gene: 6. This CDR3 is CASSLAATGGGYEQYF. CDR3 bases: TGTGCCAGCAGCTTAGCCGCGACAGGGGGCGGGTACGAGCAGTACTTC.

The chain has TRBV6-5 and TRBJ2-1, with 7 bases fitting TRBD2. The J call may not be correct, given that the DNA end is closer to TRBJ2-7. The germline CDR1 and CDR2 sequences are MNHEY and SVGAGI. The CDR3 spans 19 residues. CDR3 in DNA: TGTGCCAGCAGTTACTCGATGGTCCCAAAGGGGCGGGAGTACAATGAGCAGTACTTC. It yields the protein CASSYSMVPKGREYNEQYF.

This chain uses TRBV7-2 with TRBJ1-5; maybe TRBD1 (6 bases). This CDR3 has 15 residues. Trimming took 1 base from V and 4 from J, leaving 11 bases between them. Germline lookup yields CDR1 SGHTA and CDR2 FQGNSA. CDR3 residues: CASSLEGGRNQPQHF. CDR3 in DNA: TGTGCCAGCAGCTTAGAAGGGGGGAGAAATCAGCCCCAGCATTTT.

The CDR3 here is CSAPSGASGSTKEQYF. The CDR3 region has the DNA TGCAGTGCTCCTTCGGGTGCTAGCGGGAGTACTAAAGAGCAGTACTTC. V and J are TRBV20-1 and TRBJ2-4; 10 nucleotides match TRBD2. Trimming at V came to 5 bases and at J to 13 bases, leaving 20 bases not matched to a gene. The CDR3 runs 16 residues. Germline CDR1 is DFQATT and CDR2 is SNEGSKA (reference sequence).

For this clonotype: Germline and junction disagree at one end, which may indicate a read error. The genes are TRBV7-2 and TRBJ2-3; 12 nucleotides line up with TRBD2. The CDR3 consists of 15 residues. The V gene's germline CDR1 is SGHTA and CDR2 FQGNSA. The DNA of the CDR3 is TGTGCCAGCAGCTTAGGACTAGCGGGAGCAGATACGCGGTATTTT. This encodes CASSLGLAGADTRYF.

The chain's CDR3 is CASSSLRNSYEQYF. In DNA, the CDR3 is TGTGCCAGCAGTAGCTTACGGAACTCCTACGAGCAGTACTTC. This chain joins TRBV27 and TRBJ2-7; no definite D call. This CDR3 is built from 14 residues. With 5 bases removed from V and 0 bases from J, the gap between germline ends came to 11 bases. Germline V gene sequence: CDR1 MNHEY, CDR2 SMNVEV (reference sequence).

The rearrangement joins TRBV20-1 to TRBJ2-1, with D possibly TRBD2 on 5 matching bases. Trimming removed 2 bases from V and 8 bases from J, with 7 bases in between. Germline lookup yields CDR1 DFQATT and CDR2 SNEGSKA (reference sequence). The CDR3 runs 11 residues. This CDR3 is CSARRGHEQFF. Written as DNA, the CDR3 is TGCAGTGCTAGACGGGGTCATGAGCAGTTCTTC.

V gene TRBV29-1 combines with J gene TRBJ2-5, with TRBD2 as a possible D gene (6 bases). CDR1 is SQVTM and CDR2 is ANQGSEA in the germline V gene. CDR3 length: 14 amino acids. With 2 bases removed from V and 10 bases from J, the gap between germline ends came to 20 bases. The CDR3 protein is CSVELIGRDRSQYF. CDR3 DNA sequence: TGCAGCGTTGAATTAATTGGGCGGGACCGAAGCCAGTACTTC.

Only a few counts were recorded for this clonotype. This chain uses TRBV7-3 with TRBJ2-6; 8 bases are a match to TRBD1. The germline V gene encodes CDR1 SGHTA and CDR2 FQGTGA. CDR3 length: 17 amino acids. J lost 0 bases, V lost 5 bases, and 6 bases had no gene match. As DNA, the CDR3 is TGTGCCAGCAGCCCAGGGACAGGCGTCTCTGGGGCCAACGTCCTGACTTTC. This codes for CASSPGTGVSGANVLTF.

This sequence joins TRBV6-2 or TRBV6-3 and TRBJ2-3, with D uncertain. The ends were cut back, 5 bases at V and 2 bases at J, with 14 bases in the middle. Germline CDR1 and CDR2: MNHEY and SVGEGT. The CDR3 has 15 amino acids. The CDR3 coding sequence is TGTGCCAGCAGTCGACTCCTAGAAACCACAGATACGCAGTATTTT. It codes for CASSRLLETTDTQYF.

This rearrangement joins TRBV29-1 to TRBJ1-2, with 8 bases lining up with TRBD1. Germline assignment: CDR1 SQVTM and CDR2 ANQGSEA. J gave up 3 bases and V 0 bases, and 6 bases lay outside the gene matches. This CDR3 region has 15 residues. CDR3 amino acids: CSVEDAAGGHYGYTF. CDR3 DNA: TGCAGCGTTGAAGATGCGGCAGGGGGCCACTATGGCTACACCTTC.

This clonotype has more than one count but fewer than ten. This chain links TRBV29-1 with TRBJ2-2; D call uncertain. In germline, CDR1 is SQVTM, CDR2 ANQGSEA. Trimming shortened V by 5 bases and J by 5 bases, and 3 bases separated the two germline ends. The CDR3 is made up of 10 amino acids. In DNA, the CDR3 is TGCAGCGTTTTGACCGGGGAGCTGTTTTTT. Translated: CSVLTGELFF.

This chain links TRBV7-2 with TRBJ2-5, with 7 bases matching TRBD2. TRBJ2-7 matches the DNA end more closely, so the J call is doubtful. The CDR3 has 15 residues. Looked up from germline, CDR1 is SGHTA and CDR2 is FQGNSA. In DNA form, the CDR3 reads TGTGCCAGCAGCCCAGTAGCGGGTTCCCTTTTCGAGCAGTACTTC. Protein product: CASSPVAGSLFEQYF.

The chain has TRBV20-1 and TRBJ2-1, with 12 nucleotides matching TRBD2. The ends lost 7 bases at V and 3 bases at J; junction bases unmatched: 7. CDR1 is DFQATT, CDR2 SNEGSKA, per germline (reference sequence). The CDR3 runs to 15 residues. CDR3 in amino acids: CSVITSGRIYNEQFF. DNA for the CDR3: TGCAGTGTTATAACTAGCGGGAGGATCTACAATGAGCAGTTCTTC.

The table lists this clonotype with a few counts. This chain uses TRBV28 with TRBJ2-5, with D hard to call. Germline values: CDR1 MDHEN, CDR2 SYDVKM. V gave up 6 bases and J gave up 9 bases, with 23 bases separating them. The CDR3 sequence is 15 residues long. CDR3 bases: TGTGCCAGCAGCCCCCAGGCGGTAAAGCCCTCTTCCCAGTACTTC. Protein product: CASSPQAVKPSSQYF.

In this sample, this clonotype turned up once. This chain joins TRBV6-1 and TRBJ2-1; 10 nucleotides align to TRBD2. Trimming cost V 6 bases and J 7 bases; bases outside gene matches: 9. Germline CDR1 reads MNHNS; CDR2 reads SASEGT. CDR3 length equals 15 residues. CDR3 protein: CASSKNLAGENEQFF. The CDR3 DNA follows: TGTGCCAGCAGCAAAAACCTAGCGGGAGAGAATGAGCAGTTCTTC.